This is a list of T cell receptor beta chains from one sample in a study of cytomegalovirus exposure and HLA in healthy donors. Measured with immunoSEQ multiplex PCR; TCRdb has only the in-frame clones, and not every one. The sample has around 120,000 clones, about 80% seen once; the top ten hold approximately 30%. The sequencing input was PBMCs. These receptors all come from a man in his 60s in good health and CMV-seropositive. Each CDR3 is given with its conserved first and last residue. The D gene is left open where the match is weak. The size of a clone is reported for some rows only, either as once, few or many, or as a class for expanded clones.

j_call d_call v_call clone_size cdr3_aa cdr3_nt
TRBJ1-6 - TRBV5-1 - CASKEDAYNSPLHF TGCGCCAGCAAGGAGGACGCCTATAATTCACCCCTCCACTTT
TRBJ2-3 TRBD1 TRBV2 - CASSDRTGASTDTQYF TGTGCCAGCAGTGATCGGACAGGGGCTAGCACAGATACGCAGTATTTT
TRBJ1-4 - TRBV27 - CARRQPNEKLFF TGTGCCAGGAGACAGCCGAATGAAAAACTGTTTTTT
TRBJ2-7 TRBD1 TRBV7-6 - CASSPGQGAYEQYF TGTGCCAGCAGCCCGGGACAGGGGGCCTACGAGCAGTACTTC
TRBJ2-3 TRBD2 TRBV25-1 few CASTGGATDTQYF TGTGCCAGCACCGGGGGGGCCACAGATACGCAGTATTTT
TRBJ1-1 - TRBV6-4 - CASSRELNTEAFF TGTGCCAGCAGCCGTGAGCTGAACACTGAAGCTTTCTTT
TRBJ1-2 - TRBV4-1 - CASSQDPFWGGYTF TGCGCCAGCAGCCAAGACCCCTTTTGGGGCGGCTACACCTTC
TRBJ1-5 TRBD1 TRBV6-1 - CASSEALQGGHSNQPQHF TGTGCCAGCAGCGAAGCGCTTCAGGGGGGACATAGCAATCAGCCCCAGCATTTT
TRBJ2-3 - TRBV6-4 few CASSEGGSTDTQYF TGTGCCAGCAGTGAGGGGGGTAGCACAGATACGCAGTATTTT
TRBJ1-2 TRBD1 TRBV5-1 once CASSTDRGYVYTF TGCGCCAGCAGCACCGACAGGGGGTATGTCTACACCTTC
TRBJ2-5 - TRBV18 once CASSAVHHQETQYF TGTGCCAGCTCAGCAGTTCACCACCAAGAGACCCAGTACTTC
TRBJ1-1 TRBD1 TRBV5-1 - CASSLGGSAEAFF TGCGCCAGCAGCTTAGGGGGCAGTGCTGAAGCTTTCTTT
TRBJ2-7 TRBD1 TRBV11-2 - CASSPTGAYEQYF TGTGCCAGCAGCCCGACAGGGGCCTACGAGCAGTACTTC
TRBJ2-5 TRBD1 TRBV6-6 - CASSLDRVGETQYF TGTGCCAGCAGTCTAGACAGGGTTGGAGAGACCCAGTACTTC
TRBJ1-5 - TRBV28 once CASSPTGGTQYSNQPQHF TGTGCCAGCAGCCCCACGGGAGGGACCCAATATAGCAATCAGCCCCAGCATTTT
TRBJ2-5 TRBD2 TRBV7-3 - CASSAGGAPETQYF TGTGCCAGCAGTGCCGGGGGGGCCCCGGAGACCCAGTACTTC
TRBJ1-4 TRBD1 TRBV18 - CASSPSDRELFF TGTGCCAGCTCACCGTCCGACAGGGAACTGTTTTTT
TRBJ1-1 - TRBV6-5 - CASSLDRLTEAFF TGTGCCAGCAGTTTAGACAGGCTCACTGAAGCTTTCTTT
TRBJ2-7 TRBD1 TRBV14 - CASSPGQGVEQYF TGTGCCAGCAGCCCGGGACAGGGGGTCGAGCAGTACTTC
TRBJ2-1 - TRBV11-2 few CASSLGFRSMGSYNEQFF TGTGCCAGCAGCTTAGGTTTTCGGAGTATGGGCTCCTACAATGAGCAGTTCTTC
TRBJ2-7 TRBD1 TRBV19 - CASSIGDSYYEQYF TGTGCCAGTAGTATTGGGGACAGTTACTACGAGCAGTACTTC
TRBJ2-3 - TRBV9 - CASSVRLVQTDTQYF TGTGCCAGCAGCGTTCGGCTAGTTCAGACAGATACGCAGTATTTT
TRBJ2-7 - TRBV5-8 - CASTLFGEQYF TGTGCCAGCACCCTATTCGGCGAGCAGTACTTC
TRBJ2-7 TRBD1 TRBV7-2 - CASSFQGAGEQYF TGTGCCAGCAGCTTCCAGGGGGCGGGCGAGCAGTACTTC
TRBJ2-7 TRBD2 TRBV5-6 once CASSPALRAGGTYEQYF TGTGCCAGCAGCCCCGCGTTGAGAGCGGGGGGAACCTACGAGCAGTACTTC
TRBJ2-4 - TRBV21-1 - CATPARENIQYF TGTGCCACCCCGGCCAGGGAAAACATTCAGTACTTC
TRBJ2-7 - TRBV28 - CASNIGGNSYEQYF TGTGCCAGCAATATCGGCGGAAACTCCTACGAGCAGTACTTC